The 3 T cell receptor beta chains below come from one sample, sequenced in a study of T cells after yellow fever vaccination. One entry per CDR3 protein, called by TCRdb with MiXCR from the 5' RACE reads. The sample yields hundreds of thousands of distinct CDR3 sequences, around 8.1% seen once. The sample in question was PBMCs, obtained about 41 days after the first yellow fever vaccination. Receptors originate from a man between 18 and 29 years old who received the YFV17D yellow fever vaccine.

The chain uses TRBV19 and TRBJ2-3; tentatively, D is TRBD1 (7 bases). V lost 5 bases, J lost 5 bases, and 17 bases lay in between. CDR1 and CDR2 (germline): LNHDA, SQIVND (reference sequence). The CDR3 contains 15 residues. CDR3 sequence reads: CASSLRQGGEDTQYF. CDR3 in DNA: TGTGCCAGTAGTCTTCGACAGGGAGGAGAAGATACGCAGTATTTT.

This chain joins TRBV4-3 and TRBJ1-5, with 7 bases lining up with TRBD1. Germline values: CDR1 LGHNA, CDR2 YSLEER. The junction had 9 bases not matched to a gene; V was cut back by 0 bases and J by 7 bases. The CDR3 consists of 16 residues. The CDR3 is CASSQDLGTEGQPQHF. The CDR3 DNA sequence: TGCGCCAGCAGCCAAGATTTAGGGACAGAGGGCCAGCCCCAGCATTTT.

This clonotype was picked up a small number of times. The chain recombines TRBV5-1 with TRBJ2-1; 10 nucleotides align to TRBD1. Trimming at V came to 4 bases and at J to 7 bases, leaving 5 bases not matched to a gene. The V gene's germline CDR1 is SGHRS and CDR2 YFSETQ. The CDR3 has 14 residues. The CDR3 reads CASSPGTGENEQFF. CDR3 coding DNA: TGCGCCAGCAGCCCTGGGACAGGGGAGAATGAGCAGTTCTTC.